These 25 T cell receptor beta chains were sequenced from one sample in a study of shared clonotypes between healthy human individuals. Libraries were prepared by immunoSEQ multiplex PCR; TCRdb keeps only in-frame clonotypes and omits some of them. Altogether 1,500,000 or so clones are present, roughly 96% being singletons, with the ten largest covering more than 0.9%. The material sequenced was naive CD4+ T cells sorted from blood. Subset noted: CD45RA+ positively selected. The receptors originated from a man aged 30 to 45 in good health.

This sequence joins TRBV11-3 and TRBJ2-6; no reliable D call. The CDR3 contains 16 residues. Deletions cut 1 base from V and 0 bases from J, with 7 bases between. Germline V gene lookup returns CDR1 SGHNT and CDR2 YENEEA. As DNA, the CDR3 is TGTGCCAGCAGCTTAGGTGGTAGCTCTGGGGCCAACGTCCTGACTTTC. The encoded protein is CASSLGGSSGANVLTF.

This chain links TRBV5-6 with TRBJ1-1; D not certain. The V gene lost 4 bases and the J gene lost 1 base, with 17 bases spanning the gap. The germline CDR1 and CDR2 sequences are SGHDT and YYEEEE. The CDR3 contains 16 residues. CDR3 nucleotides: TGTGCCAGCAGCCCCCCCGGGCTCCAGGCGAACACTGAAGCTTTCTTT. Translating gives CASSPPGLQANTEAFF.

The gene calls are TRBV2 and TRBJ1-1; no reliable D call. The CDR3 runs 13 residues. Germline CDR1 reads SNHLY; CDR2 reads FYNNEI. With 7 bases removed from V and 4 bases from J, the gap between germline ends came to 13 bases. DNA of the CDR3: TGTGCCAGCATAGGGTACCGCTTCACTGAAGCTTTCTTT. Amino acid sequence: CASIGYRFTEAFF.

The chain couples TRBV11-2 to TRBJ2-3; D could derive from TRBD1 or TRBD2 (6 bases each). Germline CDR1 reads SGHAT; CDR2 reads FQNNGV. V was clipped by 2 bases and J by 2 bases, with 17 bases between them. The CDR3 loop spans 17 amino acids. Here the CDR3 DNA reads TGTGCCAGCAGCTTACGAGGGGGGACACGGACCACAGATACGCAGTATTTT. It specifies CASSLRGGTRTTDTQYF.

This chain uses TRBV29-1 with TRBJ2-1; D not resolved. This CDR3 has 15 amino acids. Deletions cut 4 bases from V and 0 bases from J, with 13 bases between. The germline V gene encodes CDR1 SQVTM and CDR2 ANQGSEA. The CDR3 DNA reads TGCAGCGTTGCACCGACGGCGAGCTCCTACAATGAGCAGTTCTTC. Its translation: CSVAPTASSYNEQFF.

The rearrangement joins TRBV5-1 to TRBJ1-2; D is perhaps TRBD1 (5 bases). The CDR3 covers 15 residues. The V end was cut by 0 bases, the J end by 1 base, with 10 bases between. Germline CDR1 reads SGHRS; CDR2 reads YFSETQ. CDR3 in amino acids: CASSLGQSHNYGYTF. CDR3 nucleotide sequence: TGCGCCAGCAGCTTGGGACAGTCCCATAACTATGGCTACACCTTC.

V and J are TRBV5-4 and TRBJ2-7; D is possibly TRBD1 (6 bases). Trimming left V 4 bases short and J 2 bases short, with 19 bases between. This CDR3 is built from 16 residues. CDR1 SGHNT and CDR2 YYREEE come from the germline V gene (reference sequence). The CDR3 region has the DNA TGTGCCAGCAGCCCCCCCGGGGCAGGGGCTCCCTACGAGCAGTACTTC. As protein: CASSPPGAGAPYEQYF.

The chain has TRBV7-9 and TRBJ2-5; no clear D. Trimming took 5 bases from V and 5 from J, leaving 27 bases between them. CDR1 SEHNR and CDR2 FQNEAQ come from the germline V gene (reference sequence). The CDR3 sequence is 18 residues long. CDR3 bases: TGTGCCAGCAGCCCCCGATGGGCACCCCTAAGCCCTCAGGAGACCCAGTACTTC. It translates to CASSPRWAPLSPQETQYF.

This chain connects TRBV2 to TRBJ2-6; the D gene is possibly TRBD1 (6 bases). Per germline, CDR1 SNHLY and CDR2 FYNNEI. Trimming cost V 6 bases and J 0 bases, with 18 bases left between them. The CDR3 loop spans 18 amino acids. CDR3 in DNA: TGTGCCAGCAGACCTAGGGCAGGGGCCCTCTCTGGGGCCAACGTCCTGACTTTC. Translation gives CASRPRAGALSGANVLTF.

Regarding this clone: This sample also contains other DNA sequences that code for the same CDR3. V is TRBV11-2 and J is TRBJ2-1; no clear D. Trimming shortened V by 3 bases and J by 0 bases, and 3 bases separated the two germline ends. This CDR3 comprises 13 residues. Germline V CDR1 and CDR2: SGHAT, FQNNGV. CDR3 amino acids: CASSLSSYNEQFF. CDR3 DNA: TGTGCCAGCAGCTTGAGCTCCTACAATGAGCAGTTCTTC.

The chain joins TRBV5-1 to TRBJ2-1, with TRBD2 matching over 9 bases. Trimming cost V 4 bases and J 2 bases; bases outside gene matches: 4. Per germline, CDR1 SGHRS and CDR2 YFSETQ. The CDR3 loop spans 15 amino acids. CDR3 residues: CASSTGLATYNEQFF. The CDR3 DNA reads TGCGCCAGCAGCACGGGACTAGCTACCTACAATGAGCAGTTCTTC.

The chain uses TRBV19 and TRBJ2-3; the match to TRBD1 covers 10 bases. From germline, CDR1 is LNHDA and CDR2 SQIVND (reference sequence). CDR3 length: 17 amino acids. V shed 5 bases and J 1 base; nucleotides not matched to a gene: 9. The CDR3 DNA reads as TGTGCCAGTAGTCCCCTCCCCGGGACAGGGGGCACAGATACGCAGTATTTT. Its translation: CASSPLPGTGGTDTQYF.

In regard to this clone: The sample has other DNA sequences that encode this CDR3 too. The genes are TRBV6-5 and TRBJ2-7; no firm D call. The V end was cut by 5 bases, the J end by 1 base, with 6 bases between. Germline V lookup: CDR1 MNHEY, CDR2 SVGAGI. The CDR3 is 12 amino acids. The CDR3 is CASSRSSYEQYF. CDR3 in DNA: TGTGCCAGCAGTCGCTCGTCCTACGAGCAGTACTTC.

The J gene is TRBJ1-5, the V gene TRBV12-5; 7 nucleotides line up with TRBD1. The trim removed 6 bases at V and 4 bases at J, leaving 21 bases unmatched. From germline, CDR1 is LGHNT and CDR2 FRNRAP. This CDR3 is built from 19 residues. CDR3 in amino acids: CASGYDGPRGVSRNQPQHF. DNA for the CDR3: TGTGCTAGTGGCTATGACGGTCCCAGGGGGGTTAGTAGAAATCAGCCCCAGCATTTT.

The chain employs TRBV7-9 and TRBJ2-2; 13 bases align to TRBD2. Germline loops: CDR1 SEHNR, CDR2 FQNEAQ (reference sequence). This CDR3 spans 18 amino acids. V was clipped by 2 bases and J by 4 bases; unmatched bases: 7. CDR3 in amino acids: CASSLSGLAGVGTGELFF. The CDR3 DNA is TGTGCCAGCAGCTTAAGCGGACTAGCGGGAGTAGGCACCGGGGAGCTGTTTTTT. Filled out from reference TRBV7-9 and TRBJ2-2, the complete variable domain reads DTGVSQNPRHKITKRGQNVTFRCDPISEHNRLYWYRQTLGQGPEFLTYFQNEAQLEKSRLLSDRFSAERPKGSFSTLEIQRTEQGDSAMYLCASSLSGLAGVGTGELFFGEGSRLTVL.

The rearrangement joins TRBV19 to TRBJ2-2; D not resolved. The V end lost 7 bases, the J end lost 5 bases, and 14 bases lay between the germline ends. CDR1 LNHDA and CDR2 SQIVND come from the germline V gene (reference sequence). There are 14 residues in the CDR3. The CDR3 coding sequence is TGTGCCAGTATTGATGGGCTACTTACCGGGGAGCTGTTTTTT. Translated, it gives CASIDGLLTGELFF. Together with reference TRBV19 and TRBJ2-2, the CDR3 gives the full variable domain: DGGITQSPKYLFRKEGQNVTLSCEQNLNHDAMYWYRQDPGQGLRLIYYSQIVNDFQKGDIAEGYSVSREKKESFPLTVTSAQKNPTAFYLCASIDGLLTGELFFGEGSRLTVL.

Only one count was recorded for this clone. The rearrangement uses TRBV5-1 and TRBJ1-4; weak D call: TRBD1 (5 bases). Trimming cost V 2 bases and J 3 bases, with 14 bases left between them. CDR1 is SGHRS and CDR2 is YFSETQ in the germline V gene. This CDR3 is 16 amino acids long. The CDR3 spells CASSFWTLTPNEKLFF. CDR3 bases: TGCGCCAGCAGCTTTTGGACACTAACTCCTAATGAAAAACTGTTTTTT. Full variable domain (missing parts from reference TRBV5-1 and TRBJ1-4): KAGVTQTPRYLIKTRGQQVTLSCSPISGHRSVSWYQQTPGQGLQFLFEYFSETQRNKGNFPGRFSGRQFSNSRSEMNVSTLELGDSALYLCASSFWTLTPNEKLFFGSGTQLSVL.

The V gene is TRBV19, the J gene TRBJ1-1; perhaps TRBD1 as D (5 bases). The CDR3 totals 16 residues. The V end lost 5 bases, the J end lost 0 bases, and 16 bases lay between the germline ends. Germline CDR1 LNHDA, CDR2 SQIVND (reference sequence). The CDR3 loop reads CASSRGGIPLNTEAFF. The DNA for the CDR3 is TGTGCCAGTAGTCGGGGCGGGATCCCATTGAACACTGAAGCTTTCTTT.

The chain combines TRBV5-1 with TRBJ2-1, with 8 nucleotides matching TRBD2. CDR1 SGHRS and CDR2 YFSETQ come from the germline V gene. The CDR3 sequence is 17 residues long. The trim removed 2 bases at V and 2 bases at J, leaving 9 bases unmatched. Written as DNA, the CDR3 is TGCGCCAGCAGCTTTTTCATCTCCGGGGGGGCCTACAATGAGCAGTTCTTC. This gives the protein CASSFFISGGAYNEQFF.

V and J are TRBV5-1 and TRBJ2-2; 14 bases map to TRBD2. The CDR3 loop spans 18 amino acids. The V and J ends lost 3 bases and 1 base, in that order; junction bases with no gene match: 5. The germline V gene encodes CDR1 SGHRS and CDR2 YFSETQ. For the CDR3, the DNA is TGCGCCAGCAGCTGGGGACTAGCGGGGGTGAAGAACACCGGGGAGCTGTTTTTT. Encoded protein: CASSWGLAGVKNTGELFF.

This chain joins TRBV27 and TRBJ2-1, with D unclear. The CDR3 is 14 residues long. Deletions cut 0 bases from V and 4 bases from J, with 7 bases between. Germline V gene lookup returns CDR1 MNHEY and CDR2 SMNVEV (reference sequence). CDR3 sequence: CASSLSRPYNEQFF. The CDR3 DNA sequence: TGTGCCAGCAGTTTATCAAGGCCATACAATGAGCAGTTCTTC.

The CDR3, as DNA: TGTGCCAGCAGCTTAGATGGGACTAGCGGGAGTGATACGCAGTATTTT. This codes for CASSLDGTSGSDTQYF. The chain joins TRBV11-2 to TRBJ2-3, with 14 bases aligning to TRBD2. Germline-derived CDR1 and CDR2 are SGHAT and FQNNGV. The V segment lost 0 bases and the J segment 6 bases; nucleotides outside the gene matches: 2. The CDR3 consists of 16 residues.

The rearrangement links TRBV6-1 to TRBJ1-1; 9 bases align to TRBD1. The V and J ends lost 4 bases and 8 bases, in that order; junction bases with no gene match: 5. The V gene's germline CDR1 is MNHNS and CDR2 SASEGT. The CDR3 loop spans 13 amino acids. In DNA, the CDR3 is TGTGCCAGCAGTGGATACAGGGGGCTGGAAGCTTTCTTT. Encoded protein: CASSGYRGLEAFF.

The genes are TRBV9 and TRBJ1-2; TRBD1 might be the D (6 bases). Trimming shortened V by 0 bases and J by 2 bases, and 14 bases separated the two germline ends. The CDR3 is 16 amino acids. Germline V gene data show CDR1 as SGDLS and CDR2 as YYNGEE. CDR3 protein: CASSVGAGGANYGYTF. The CDR3, as DNA: TGTGCCAGCAGCGTAGGTGCGGGGGGCGCGAACTATGGCTACACCTTC.

This chain uses TRBV2 with TRBJ2-7; D possibly corresponds to TRBD1 (6 bases). The CDR3 is 16 amino acids. Per the germline V gene, CDR1 is SNHLY and CDR2 is FYNNEI. V gave up 3 bases and J gave up 2 bases, with 17 bases separating them. The CDR3 loop reads CASSDSVTGRTYEQYF. The CDR3 DNA is TGTGCCAGCAGTGACTCGGTGACAGGAAGGACCTACGAGCAGTACTTC.